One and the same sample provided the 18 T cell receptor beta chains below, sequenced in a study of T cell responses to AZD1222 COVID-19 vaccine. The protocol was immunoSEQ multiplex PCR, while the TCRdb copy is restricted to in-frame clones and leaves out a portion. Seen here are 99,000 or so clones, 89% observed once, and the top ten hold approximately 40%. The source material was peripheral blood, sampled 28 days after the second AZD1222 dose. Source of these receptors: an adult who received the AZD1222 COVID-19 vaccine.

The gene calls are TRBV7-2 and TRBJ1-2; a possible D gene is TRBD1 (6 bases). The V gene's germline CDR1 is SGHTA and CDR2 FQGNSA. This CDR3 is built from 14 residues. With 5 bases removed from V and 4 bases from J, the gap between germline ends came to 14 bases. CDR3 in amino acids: CASSPGGAGYGYTF. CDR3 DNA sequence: TGTGCCAGCAGCCCGGGGGGCGCGGGCTATGGCTACACCTTC.

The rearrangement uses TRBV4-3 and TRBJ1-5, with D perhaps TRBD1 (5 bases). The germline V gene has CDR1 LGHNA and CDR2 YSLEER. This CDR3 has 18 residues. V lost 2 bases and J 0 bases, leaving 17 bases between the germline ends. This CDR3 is CASSQPSKVGDSNQPQHF. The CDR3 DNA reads TGCGCCAGCAGCCAACCCTCTAAAGTGGGGGATAGCAATCAGCCCCAGCATTTT.

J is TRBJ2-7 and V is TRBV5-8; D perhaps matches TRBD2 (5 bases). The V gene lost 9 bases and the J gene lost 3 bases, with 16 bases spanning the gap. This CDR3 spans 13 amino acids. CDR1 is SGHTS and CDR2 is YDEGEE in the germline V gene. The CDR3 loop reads CATRGTGDYEQYF. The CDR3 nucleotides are TGTGCCACCCGGGGAACCGGAGACTACGAGCAGTACTTC.

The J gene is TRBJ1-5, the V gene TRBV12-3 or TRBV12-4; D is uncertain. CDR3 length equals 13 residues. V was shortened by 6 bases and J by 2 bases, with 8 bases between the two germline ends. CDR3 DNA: TGTGCCAGCAGGGAGGATGGCAATCAGCCCCAGCATTTT. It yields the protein CASREDGNQPQHF.

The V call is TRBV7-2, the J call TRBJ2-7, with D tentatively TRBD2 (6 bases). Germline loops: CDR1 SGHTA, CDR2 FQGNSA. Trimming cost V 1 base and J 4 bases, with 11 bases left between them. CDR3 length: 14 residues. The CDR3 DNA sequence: TGTGCCAGCAGCTTAGACGGGAGTAAGTACGAGCAGTACTTC. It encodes CASSLDGSKYEQYF. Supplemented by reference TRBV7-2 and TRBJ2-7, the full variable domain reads GAGVSQSPSNKVTEKGKDVELRCDPISGHTALYWYRQSLGQGLEFLIYFQGNSAPDKSGLPSDRFSAERTGGSVSTLTIQRTQQEDSAVYLCASSLDGSKYEQYFGPGTRLTVT.

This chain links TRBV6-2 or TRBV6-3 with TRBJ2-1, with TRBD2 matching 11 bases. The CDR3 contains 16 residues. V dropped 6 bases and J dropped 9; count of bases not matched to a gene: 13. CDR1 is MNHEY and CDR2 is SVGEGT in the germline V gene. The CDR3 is CASSWGIAGGQGEQFF. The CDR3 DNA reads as TGTGCCAGCAGCTGGGGGATAGCGGGAGGGCAGGGTGAGCAGTTCTTC.

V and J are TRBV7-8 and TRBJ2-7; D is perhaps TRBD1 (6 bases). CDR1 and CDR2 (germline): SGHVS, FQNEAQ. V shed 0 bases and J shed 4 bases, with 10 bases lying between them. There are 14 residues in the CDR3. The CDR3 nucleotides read TGTGCCAGCAGCTTAGCGGGGGCCGGGTACGAGCAGTACTTC. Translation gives CASSLAGAGYEQYF.

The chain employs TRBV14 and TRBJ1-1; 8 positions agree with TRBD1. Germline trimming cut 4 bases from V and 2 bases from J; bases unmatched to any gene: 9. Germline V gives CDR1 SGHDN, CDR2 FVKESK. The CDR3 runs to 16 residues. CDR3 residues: CASSPVRGLGNTEAFF. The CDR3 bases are TGTGCCAGCAGCCCCGTCAGGGGGCTAGGAAACACTGAAGCTTTCTTT.

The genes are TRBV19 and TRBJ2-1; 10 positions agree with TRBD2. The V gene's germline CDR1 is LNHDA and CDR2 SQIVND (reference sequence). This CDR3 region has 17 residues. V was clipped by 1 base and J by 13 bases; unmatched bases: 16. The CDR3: CASSIAVPSGSSEGQFF. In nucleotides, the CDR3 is TGTGCCAGTAGTATAGCTGTCCCTAGCGGGAGTAGTGAGGGACAGTTCTTC.

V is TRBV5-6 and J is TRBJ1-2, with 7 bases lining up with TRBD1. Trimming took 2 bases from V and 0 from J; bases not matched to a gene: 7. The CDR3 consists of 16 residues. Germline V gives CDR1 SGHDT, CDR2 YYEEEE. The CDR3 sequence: CASSFWYRGPNYGYTF. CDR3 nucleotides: TGTGCCAGCAGCTTTTGGTACAGGGGCCCTAACTATGGCTACACCTTC.

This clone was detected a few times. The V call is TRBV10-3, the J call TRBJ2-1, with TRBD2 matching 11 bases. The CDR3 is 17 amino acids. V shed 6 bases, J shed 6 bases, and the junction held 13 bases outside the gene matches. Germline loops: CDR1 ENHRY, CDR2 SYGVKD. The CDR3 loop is CAISPGLAGGGGNEQFF. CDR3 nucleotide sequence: TGTGCCATCAGCCCCGGACTAGCGGGCGGGGGGGGCAATGAGCAGTTCTTC.

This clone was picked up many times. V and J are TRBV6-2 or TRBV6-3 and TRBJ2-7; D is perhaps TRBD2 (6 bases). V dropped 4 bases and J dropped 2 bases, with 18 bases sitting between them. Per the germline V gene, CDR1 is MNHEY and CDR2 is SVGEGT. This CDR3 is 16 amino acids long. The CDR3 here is CASSWGGARGAYEQYF. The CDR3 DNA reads TGTGCCAGCAGTTGGGGCGGGGCGCGGGGAGCCTACGAGCAGTACTTC.

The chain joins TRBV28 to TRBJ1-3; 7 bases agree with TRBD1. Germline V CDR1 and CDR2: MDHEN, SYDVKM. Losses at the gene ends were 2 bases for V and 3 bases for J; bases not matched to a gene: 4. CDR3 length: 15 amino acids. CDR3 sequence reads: CASSLPGGFGNTIYF. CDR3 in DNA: TGTGCCAGCAGTTTACCAGGGGGGTTTGGAAACACCATATATTTT.

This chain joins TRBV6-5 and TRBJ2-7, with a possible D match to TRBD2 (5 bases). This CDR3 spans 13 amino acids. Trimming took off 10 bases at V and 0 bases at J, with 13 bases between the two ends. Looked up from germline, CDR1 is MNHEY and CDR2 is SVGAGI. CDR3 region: CATLSVNSYEQYF. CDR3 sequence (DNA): TGTGCCACCCTTAGCGTCAACTCCTACGAGCAGTACTTC.

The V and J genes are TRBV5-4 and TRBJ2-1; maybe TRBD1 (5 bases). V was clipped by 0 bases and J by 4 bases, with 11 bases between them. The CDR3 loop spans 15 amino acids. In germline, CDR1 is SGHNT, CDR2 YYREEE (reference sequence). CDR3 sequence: CASSLDLTAYNEQFF. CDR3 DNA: TGTGCCAGCAGCTTGGACTTGACAGCGTACAATGAGCAGTTCTTC.

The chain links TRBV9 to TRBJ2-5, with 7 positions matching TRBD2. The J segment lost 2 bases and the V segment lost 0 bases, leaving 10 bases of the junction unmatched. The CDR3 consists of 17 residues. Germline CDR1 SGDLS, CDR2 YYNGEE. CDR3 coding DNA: TGTGCCAGCAGCGTAGAACCGGCGGCTAGCGGACAAGAGACCCAGTACTTC. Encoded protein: CASSVEPAASGQETQYF.

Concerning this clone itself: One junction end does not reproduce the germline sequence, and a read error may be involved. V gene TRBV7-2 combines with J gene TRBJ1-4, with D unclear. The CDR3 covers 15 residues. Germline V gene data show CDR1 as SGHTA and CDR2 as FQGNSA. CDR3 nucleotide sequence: TGTGCCAGCAGTTTAGCTGGGGTTACTAATGAAAAACTGTTTTTT. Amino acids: CASSLAGVTNEKLFF.

DNA of the CDR3: TGTGCCAGCAGCTTAGTCGGGTCGGGCAGGAACTCTGGAAACACCATATATTTT. This sequence encodes CASSLVGSGRNSGNTIYF. V and J are TRBV7-9 and TRBJ1-3, with D unclear. The germline V and J ends were trimmed by 1 base and 0 bases, with 16 bases remaining between them. There are 18 residues in the CDR3. Germline CDR1 is SEHNR and CDR2 is FQNEAQ (reference sequence).